These 32 T cell receptor beta chains were sequenced from one sample in a study of immune evolution from preneoplasia to lung adenocarcinoma (dated by TCRdb to about 2021). Libraries were constructed by the immunoSEQ multiplex PCR assay. In its TCRdb copy, this immuneACCESS table keeps in-frame sequences only and misses some clones. Where compared with another copy, unresolved V genes explain less than half of these, and the others have no known cause. Counted in this sample were about 2,700 clones; approximately 79% of them appeared once. In total, the top ten clones hold less than 5.5% of the sample. The sequenced sample consisted of FFPE invasive lung adenocarcinoma tissue. The meaning of the sample's cell subset or site label: frankly invasive lung adenocarcinoma (ADC). These receptor sequences come from a person aged 60 to 80 with invasive lung adenocarcinoma.

In the case of this clone: At one end, the junction sequence differs from germline, possibly due to a read error. The CDR3 is CSSSLQDRNTEAFF. CDR3 DNA sequence: TGCTCCAGCAGCCTTCAGGACCGGAACACTGAAGCTTTCTTT. The gene calls are TRBV5-1 and TRBJ1-1; D gene uncertain. The CDR3 has 14 residues. The germline gives CDR1 SGHRS, CDR2 YFSETQ. Filled out from reference TRBV5-1 and TRBJ1-1, the complete variable domain reads KAGVTQTPRYLIKTRGQQVTLSCSPISGHRSVSWYQQTPGQGLQFLFEYFSETQRNKGNFPGRFSGRQFSNSRSEMNVSTLELGDSALYLCSSSLQDRNTEAFFGQGTRLTVV.

A word on this clone: The junction departs from germline at one end; a sequencing error may be responsible. The genes are TRBV5-1 and TRBJ2-3; maybe TRBD1 (5 bases). Germline assignment: CDR1 SGHRS and CDR2 YFSETQ. This CDR3 has 15 amino acids. CDR3 in DNA: TGCTCCAGCAGAAATCAGGGTCGGATCACAGATACGCAGTATTTT. Encoded protein: CSSRNQGRITDTQYF.

The J gene is TRBJ1-1, the V gene TRBV5-4, with D possibly TRBD1 on 5 matching bases. With 0 bases removed from V and 0 bases from J, the gap between germline ends came to 12 bases. Germline V gene data show CDR1 as SGHNT and CDR2 as YYREEE (reference sequence). CDR3 length: 16 amino acids. Here the CDR3 DNA reads TGTGCCAGCAGCTTGGTTAGGGGAATTATGAACACTGAAGCTTTCTTT. It yields the protein CASSLVRGIMNTEAFF. Full variable domain (rest looked up from reference TRBV5-4 and TRBJ1-1): ETGVTQSPTHLIKTRGQQVTLRCSSQSGHNTVSWYQQALGQGPQFIFQYYREEENGRGNFPPRFSGLQFPNYSSELNVNALELDDSALYLCASSLVRGIMNTEAFFGQGTRLTVV.

The chain's CDR3 is CSLRDQETQYF. The CDR3 DNA reads TGCAGCCTCCGGGACCAAGAGACCCAGTACTTC. This chain joins TRBV29-1 and TRBJ2-5; no clear D. The germline V gene encodes CDR1 SQVTM and CDR2 ANQGSEA. The V end was cut by 8 bases, the J end by 0 bases, with 7 bases between. CDR3 length: 11 residues.

The gene calls are TRBV6-5 and TRBJ2-3; D might be TRBD1 (7 bases). Trimming took off 5 bases at V and 6 bases at J, with 18 bases between the two ends. This CDR3 has 15 residues. Germline V gene lookup returns CDR1 MNHEY and CDR2 SVGAGI. This CDR3 is CASSRTGPGRDTQYF. As DNA, the CDR3 is TGTGCCAGCAGTCGGACAGGACCGGGGAGGGATACGCAGTATTTT.

This chain connects TRBV2 to TRBJ1-4, with 7 bases lining up with TRBD1. The ends lost 2 bases at V and 1 base at J; junction bases unmatched: 4. CDR3 length equals 16 residues. Looked up from germline, CDR1 is SNHLY and CDR2 is FYNNEI. The CDR3 DNA is TGTGCCAGCAGTGAAAGGGGGCCCCGAACTAATGAAAAACTGTTTTTT. Its protein product is CASSERGPRTNEKLFF.

V usage is TRBV7-8 and J usage is TRBJ2-2; no clear D gene. Germline lookup yields CDR1 SGHVS and CDR2 FQNEAQ. Trimming took 5 bases from V and 6 from J, leaving 10 bases between them. This CDR3 is 13 amino acids long. CDR3 region: CASSPRASGELFF. CDR3 coding DNA: TGTGCCAGCAGCCCACGAGCTTCCGGGGAGCTGTTTTTT.

The table lists this clone with a few counts. This chain links TRBV5-1 with TRBJ2-7; 7 bases agree with TRBD1. The V gene end was trimmed by 4 bases and the J gene end by 2 bases; junction bases not matched to a gene: 6. The CDR3 extends over 14 amino acids. Germline loops: CDR1 SGHRS, CDR2 YFSETQ. In DNA, the CDR3 is TGCGCCAGCAGCCCGGCACAGGGGACCTACGAGCAGTACTTC. The encoded protein is CASSPAQGTYEQYF.

This chain joins TRBV5-1 and TRBJ2-6, with D perhaps given as TRBD1 or TRBD2 (5 bases each). V gave up 2 bases and J gave up 0 bases, with 9 bases separating them. This CDR3 region has 16 residues. Germline CDR1 and CDR2: SGHRS and YFSETQ. CDR3 nucleotide sequence: TGCGCCAGCAGCTTAGGGACGGTCTCTGGGGCCAACGTCCTGACTTTC. It is translated as CASSLGTVSGANVLTF.

The chain joins TRBV27 to TRBJ2-7; 7 bases match TRBD1. Germline V gene lookup returns CDR1 MNHEY and CDR2 SMNVEV (reference sequence). After removal of 6 bases from V and 1 base from J, the junction contained 3 bases not matched to a gene. The CDR3 spans 13 residues. The CDR3 DNA reads as TGTGCCAGCAGACCGACAGGGTCCTACGAGCAGTACTTC. It codes for CASRPTGSYEQYF.

The gene calls are TRBV4-1 and TRBJ2-5; 7 bases fit TRBD1. The CDR3 spans 19 residues. Losses at the gene ends were 3 bases for V and 2 bases for J; bases not matched to a gene: 18. In germline, CDR1 is MGHRA, CDR2 YSYEKL. The chain's CDR3 is CASSQVIDRDTLPQETQYF. The CDR3 DNA follows: TGCGCCAGCAGCCAGGTGATCGACAGGGACACTCTCCCACAAGAGACCCAGTACTTC.

This clone was recorded only once. The rearrangement joins TRBV29-1 to TRBJ1-1, with D perhaps TRBD1 (6 bases). CDR1 SQVTM and CDR2 ANQGSEA come from the germline V gene. V was trimmed by 0 bases and J by 11 bases, leaving 16 bases between them. CDR3 length equals 13 residues. CDR3 sequence: CSVEEGLGAGAFF. The CDR3 DNA reads TGCAGCGTTGAAGAAGGACTGGGGGCGGGGGCTTTCTTT.

Note on this clone: Sequence at one end of the junction differs from germline and may be a read error. V and J are TRBV5-1 and TRBJ2-1, with 7 bases fitting TRBD2. Germline V gene data show CDR1 as SGHRS and CDR2 as YFSETQ. This CDR3 is 14 amino acids long. CDR3 amino acids: CSSGIESPYNEQFF. In nucleotides, the CDR3 is TGCTCCAGCGGGATCGAGTCCCCCTACAATGAGCAGTTCTTC.

Concerning this clone: The junction and the germline gene differ at one end; a read error may be behind it. The rearrangement uses TRBV2 and TRBJ1-4, with D perhaps TRBD1 (5 bases). Germline CDR1 and CDR2: SNHLY and FYNNEI. The CDR3 has 14 residues. DNA of the CDR3: TGTGCCAGCAGGGAAGACAGAGCTGGCGAAAAACTGTTTTTT. Translated: CASREDRAGEKLFF.

This clone appeared a few times. This chain joins TRBV16 and TRBJ2-1, with TRBD1 as a possible D gene (5 bases). V was trimmed by 4 bases and J by 6 bases, leaving 10 bases between them. Germline V CDR1 and CDR2: KGHSY, FQNENV. The CDR3 is 13 amino acids. The DNA of the CDR3 is TGTGCCAGCAGCCTCAGGGCCTCCAATGAGCAGTTCTTC. Translation gives CASSLRASNEQFF.

The chain couples TRBV5-1 to TRBJ2-3; perhaps TRBD1 as D (6 bases). In germline, CDR1 is SGHRS, CDR2 YFSETQ. This CDR3 comprises 15 residues. V was cut by 4 bases and J by 5 bases, with 17 bases left in between. CDR3 protein: CASSTSDSRRDTQYF. CDR3 bases: TGCGCCAGCAGCACCTCGGACAGCCGACGAGATACGCAGTATTTT.

V is TRBV11-2 and J is TRBJ2-7; 8 bases agree with TRBD2. The length of the CDR3 is 15 residues. CDR1 and CDR2 from the germline V gene are SGHAT and FQNNGV. V dropped 1 base and J dropped 2; count of bases not matched to a gene: 4. As DNA, the CDR3 is TGTGCCAGCAGCTTAGTAGCGGGGACCACCTACGAGCAGTACTTC. Translated: CASSLVAGTTYEQYF.

The chain has TRBV11-2 and TRBJ2-7, with D uncertain. The CDR3 sequence is 12 residues long. V was trimmed by 5 bases and J by 2 bases, leaving 7 bases between them. CDR1 and CDR2 (germline): SGHAT, FQNNGV. The CDR3 DNA follows: TGTGCCAGCAGCACCCGGACCTACGAGCAGTACTTC. It yields the protein CASSTRTYEQYF.

This clone was detected a few times. The gene calls are TRBV29-1 and TRBJ2-5; no firm D call. The CDR3 is 12 amino acids. V lost 6 bases and J 2 bases, leaving 10 bases between the germline ends. CDR1 and CDR2 from the germline V gene are SQVTM and ANQGSEA. The CDR3: CSVLHGQETQYF. In DNA, the CDR3 is TGCAGCGTCTTACACGGTCAAGAGACCCAGTACTTC.

This rearrangement joins TRBV7-8 to TRBJ2-1, with 11 bases fitting TRBD2. There are 15 residues in the CDR3. Germline V gene lookup returns CDR1 SGHVS and CDR2 FQNEAQ. With V trimmed by 4 bases and J by 7 bases, 6 bases remained unmatched. CDR3 nucleotide sequence: TGTGCCAGCAGCTCGGGACTAGCGGTGGAGAATGAGCAGTTCTTC. The encoded protein is CASSSGLAVENEQFF.

The chain uses TRBV6-1 and TRBJ2-7, with 9 bases identical to TRBD1. The germline gives CDR1 MNHNS, CDR2 SASEGT. CDR3 size: 15 residues. V lost 4 bases and J lost 6; bases outside the gene matches: 10. CDR3 protein: CASSGPRTGEGEQYF. CDR3 sequence (DNA): TGTGCCAGCAGTGGACCTCGGACAGGGGAAGGCGAGCAGTACTTC.

With regard to this clone: An end of the junction differs from the germline gene, which may be a read error. The chain employs TRBV4-1 and TRBJ2-1; 9 bases are shared with TRBD2. Germline CDR1 and CDR2: MGHRA and YSYEKL. CDR3 length: 18 residues. The CDR3 sequence: CASSQGAGGSVLLDEQFF. CDR3 in DNA: TGCGCCAGTAGCCAAGGAGCGGGGGGTTCGGTACTACTCGATGAGCAGTTCTTC.

The V call is TRBV7-9, the J call TRBJ2-5, with D possibly TRBD2 on 5 matching bases. V lost 2 bases and J 5 bases, leaving 18 bases between the germline ends. CDR3 length equals 16 residues. Germline CDR1 is SEHNR and CDR2 is FQNEAQ (reference sequence). The CDR3 protein is CASSLWSGVLGETQYF. CDR3 DNA: TGTGCCAGCAGCTTATGGTCCGGGGTCTTAGGGGAGACCCAGTACTTC.

The V and J genes are TRBV27 and TRBJ1-2; maybe TRBD1 (6 bases). Germline V gives CDR1 MNHEY, CDR2 SMNVEV (reference sequence). V was cut by 0 bases and J by 4 bases, with 6 bases left in between. The CDR3 loop spans 13 amino acids. CDR3 DNA sequence: TGTGCCAGCAGTTTATCAGGGGGCTATGGCTACACCTTC. Its translation: CASSLSGGYGYTF.

This chain uses TRBV2 with TRBJ2-1; TRBD2 is a possible D gene (6 bases). V was cut by 3 bases and J by 6 bases, with 15 bases left in between. Germline V CDR1 and CDR2: SNHLY, FYNNEI. This CDR3 is built from 15 residues. The CDR3 here is CASSERDLGVNEQFF. DNA for the CDR3: TGTGCCAGCAGTGAGCGGGACCTCGGCGTCAATGAGCAGTTCTTC. Based on the CDR3 plus reference TRBV2 and TRBJ2-1, the full variable domain is EPEVTQTPSHQVTQMGQEVILRCVPISNHLYFYWYRQILGQKVEFLVSFYNNEISEKSEIFDDQFSVERPDGSNFTLKIRSTKLEDSAMYFCASSERDLGVNEQFFGPGTRLTVL.

The chain employs TRBV7-2 and TRBJ2-1; possibly TRBD2 for D (7 bases). V lost 8 bases to trimming and J lost 1 base, with 12 bases between them. This CDR3 has 14 amino acids. Germline CDR1 and CDR2: SGHTA and FQGNSA. Here the CDR3 DNA reads TGTGCCAGCGGCGGGGGCCGATCCTACAATGAGCAGTTCTTC. Translation gives CASGGGRSYNEQFF. Based on the CDR3 plus reference TRBV7-2 and TRBJ2-1, the full variable domain is GAGVSQSPSNKVTEKGKDVELRCDPISGHTALYWYRQSLGQGLEFLIYFQGNSAPDKSGLPSDRFSAERTGGSVSTLTIQRTQQEDSAVYLCASGGGRSYNEQFFGPGTRLTVL.

This clone was recorded once. The chain is built from TRBV5-1 and TRBJ2-1; 12 bases map to TRBD2. V trimming: 4 bases; J trimming: 10 bases; junction bases outside the gene matches: 12. Germline assignment: CDR1 SGHRS and CDR2 YFSETQ. CDR3 length equals 16 residues. CDR3 DNA sequence: TGCGCCAGCAGCCCCCGGGCTAGCGGGGGGGCCGGGGAGCAGTTCTTC. Amino acid sequence: CASSPRASGGAGEQFF.

Note on this clone: An end of the junction does not agree with germline; a read error may underlie this. This chain joins TRBV5-1 and TRBJ2-2; perhaps TRBD2 as D (5 bases). The germline V gene has CDR1 SGHRS and CDR2 YFSETQ. This CDR3 is built from 15 residues. CDR3 nucleotide sequence: TGCTCCAGCAGCCCAAACGGGAATAGGGCCGGGGAGCTGTTTTTT. This translates into CSSSPNGNRAGELFF.

This clone was detected a few times. The rearrangement joins TRBV5-6 to TRBJ2-1; D unresolved. The CDR3 length is 13 residues. The V end was cut by 0 bases, the J end by 7 bases, with 8 bases between. Germline V CDR1 and CDR2: SGHDT, YYEEEE. The CDR3 here is CASSLGALNEQFF. The CDR3 nucleotides read TGTGCCAGCAGCTTGGGGGCTCTGAATGAGCAGTTCTTC.

The rearrangement links TRBV28 to TRBJ2-5; no reliable D call. Germline V lookup: CDR1 MDHEN, CDR2 SYDVKM. The CDR3 sequence is 14 residues long. V was cut by 2 bases and J by 3 bases, with 10 bases left in between. The CDR3 region has the DNA TGTGCCAGCAGTTTAGGGTGGCAGAAAGAGACCCAGTACTTC. This codes for CASSLGWQKETQYF.

This clone appeared a single time. The genes are TRBV20-1 and TRBJ2-3; D remains unclear. Germline assignment: CDR1 DFQATT and CDR2 SNEGSKA (reference sequence). V was shortened by 3 bases and J by 3 bases, with 1 base between the two germline ends. The CDR3 has 10 residues. The CDR3 is CSARTDTQYF. The CDR3 DNA follows: TGCAGTGCTAGGACAGATACGCAGTATTTT.

In the case of this clone: One end of the junction does not line up with germline, which may come from a read error. This rearrangement joins TRBV5-1 to TRBJ2-1, with 10 positions matching TRBD2. Germline assignment: CDR1 SGHRS and CDR2 YFSETQ. The CDR3 contains 16 residues. CDR3: CSSSDTSGNSYNEQFF. The DNA of the CDR3 is TGCTCCAGCAGCGACACTAGCGGGAACTCCTACAATGAGCAGTTCTTC.